This T cell receptor (beta chain) was observed in a study of CD8 T cells in ankylosing spondylitis. The CDR3 is 13 amino acids. V was trimmed by 0 bases and J by 5 bases, leaving 7 bases between them. CDR1 SGHRS and CDR2 YFSETQ come from the germline V gene. Molecular-barcoded quantitative 5'-RACE produced these TCR beta libraries. TCRdb recomputed calls from the 5' RACE reads with MiXCR, one row per CDR3 protein. The sample shows roughly 350,000 distinct CDR3 sequences, approximately 8% of them seen only once. Broader study findings: A TCR beta motif made of eight highly homologous variants seemed typical of ankylosing spondylitis blood. In peripheral blood, disease-linked CD8+ clones occurred at relatively low frequencies.

This clonotype has ten or more counts. Its target is not known. This clonotype was obtained from a male donor with ankylosing spondylitis. Sequences were obtained from blood, either unsorted or a sorted T cell fraction (not recorded which). The chain carries TRBV5-1 and TRBJ2-3; D remains ambiguous. The CDR3 DNA reads as TGCGCCAGCAGCTTGGCTCATGGAGATACGCAGTATTTT. Translated, it gives CASSLAHGDTQYF. The whole variable domain, remainder taken from reference TRBV5-1 and TRBJ2-3, is KAGVTQTPRYLIKTRGQQVTLSCSPISGHRSVSWYQQTPGQGLQFLFEYFSETQRNKGNFPGRFSGRQFSNSRSEMNVSTLELGDSALYLCASSLAHGDTQYFGPGTRLTVL.